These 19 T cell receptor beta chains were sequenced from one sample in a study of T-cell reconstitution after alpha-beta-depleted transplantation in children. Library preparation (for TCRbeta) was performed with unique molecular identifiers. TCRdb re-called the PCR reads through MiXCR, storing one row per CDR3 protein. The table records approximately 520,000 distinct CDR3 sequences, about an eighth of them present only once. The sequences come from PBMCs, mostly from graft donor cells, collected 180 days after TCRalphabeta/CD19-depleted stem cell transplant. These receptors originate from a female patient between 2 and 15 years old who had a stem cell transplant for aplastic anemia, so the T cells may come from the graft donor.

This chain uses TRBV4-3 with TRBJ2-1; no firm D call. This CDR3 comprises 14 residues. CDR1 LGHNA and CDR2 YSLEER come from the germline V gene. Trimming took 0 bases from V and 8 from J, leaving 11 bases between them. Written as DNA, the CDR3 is TGCGCCAGCAGCCAAGACCGAGCTCTCGATGAGCAGTTCTTC. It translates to CASSQDRALDEQFF.

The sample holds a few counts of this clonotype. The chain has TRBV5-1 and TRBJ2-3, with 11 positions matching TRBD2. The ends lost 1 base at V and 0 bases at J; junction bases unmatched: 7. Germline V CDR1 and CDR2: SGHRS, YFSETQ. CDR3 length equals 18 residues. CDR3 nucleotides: TGCGCCAGCAGCTTGCGGGCTAGCGGGAGGACCAGCACAGATACGCAGTATTTT. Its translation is CASSLRASGRTSTDTQYF.

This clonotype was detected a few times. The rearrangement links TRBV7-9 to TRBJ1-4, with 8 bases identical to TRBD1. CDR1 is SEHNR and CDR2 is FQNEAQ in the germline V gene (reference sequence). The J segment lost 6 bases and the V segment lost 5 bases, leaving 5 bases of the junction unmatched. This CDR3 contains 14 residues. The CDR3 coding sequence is TGTGCCAGCAGCCTGTCAGGGGGCGATGAAAAACTGTTTTTT. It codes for CASSLSGGDEKLFF.

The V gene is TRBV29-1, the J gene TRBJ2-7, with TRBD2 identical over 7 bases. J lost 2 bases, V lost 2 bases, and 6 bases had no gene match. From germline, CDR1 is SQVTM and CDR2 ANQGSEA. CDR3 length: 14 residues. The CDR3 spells CSVELADDTYEQYF. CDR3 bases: TGCAGCGTTGAACTAGCGGACGACACCTACGAGCAGTACTTC.

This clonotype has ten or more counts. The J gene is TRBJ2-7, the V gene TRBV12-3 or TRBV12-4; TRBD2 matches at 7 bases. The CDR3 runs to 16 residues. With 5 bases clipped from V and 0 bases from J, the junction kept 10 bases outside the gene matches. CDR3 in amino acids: CASSPLEAGASYEQYV. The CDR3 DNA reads TGTGCCAGCAGTCCCTTAGAGGCGGGAGCCTCCTACGAGCAGTACGTC.

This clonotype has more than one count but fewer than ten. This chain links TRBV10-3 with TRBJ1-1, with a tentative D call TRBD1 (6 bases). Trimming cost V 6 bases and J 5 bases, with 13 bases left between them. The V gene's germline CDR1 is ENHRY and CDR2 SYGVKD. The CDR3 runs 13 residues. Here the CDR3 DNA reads TGTGCCATCAGGAACCTCAGGGGTACTGAAGCTTTCTTT. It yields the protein CAIRNLRGTEAFF.

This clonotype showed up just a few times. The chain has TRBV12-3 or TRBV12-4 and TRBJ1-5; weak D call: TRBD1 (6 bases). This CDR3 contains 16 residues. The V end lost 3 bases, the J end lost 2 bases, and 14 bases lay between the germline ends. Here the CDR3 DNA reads TGTGCCAGCAGTTTTAGTTCGCGGACAGGCAATCAGCCCCAGCATTTT. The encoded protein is CASSFSSRTGNQPQHF.

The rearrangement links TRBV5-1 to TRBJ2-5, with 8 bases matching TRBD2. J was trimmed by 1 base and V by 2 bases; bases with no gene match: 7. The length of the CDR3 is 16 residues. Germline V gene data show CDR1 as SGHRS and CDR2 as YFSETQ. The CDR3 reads CASSLLLAGPQETQYF. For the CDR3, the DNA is TGCGCCAGCAGCTTACTCCTAGCGGGCCCCCAAGAGACCCAGTACTTC.

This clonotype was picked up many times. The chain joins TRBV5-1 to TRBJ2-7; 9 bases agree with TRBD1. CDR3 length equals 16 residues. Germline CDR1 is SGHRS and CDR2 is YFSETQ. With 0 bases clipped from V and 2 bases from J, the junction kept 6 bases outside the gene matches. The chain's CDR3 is CASSLGLDRGAYEQYF. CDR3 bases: TGCGCCAGCAGCTTGGGCCTCGACAGGGGGGCCTACGAGCAGTACTTC. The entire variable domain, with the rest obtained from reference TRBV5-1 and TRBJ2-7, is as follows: KAGVTQTPRYLIKTRGQQVTLSCSPISGHRSVSWYQQTPGQGLQFLFEYFSETQRNKGNFPGRFSGRQFSNSRSEMNVSTLELGDSALYLCASSLGLDRGAYEQYFGPGTRLTVT.

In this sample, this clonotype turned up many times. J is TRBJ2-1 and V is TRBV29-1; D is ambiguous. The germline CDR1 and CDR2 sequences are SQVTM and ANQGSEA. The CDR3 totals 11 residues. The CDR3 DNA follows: TGCAAGGCAAGGACCTACAATGAGCAGTTCTTC. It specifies CKARTYNEQFF.

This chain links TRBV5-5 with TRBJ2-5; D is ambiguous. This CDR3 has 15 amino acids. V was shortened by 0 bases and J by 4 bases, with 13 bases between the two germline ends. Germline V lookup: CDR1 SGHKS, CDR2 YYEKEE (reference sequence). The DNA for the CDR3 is TGTGCCAGCAGCTTGGAATCGGCCAGGAGAGAGACCCAGTACTTC. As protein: CASSLESARRETQYF.

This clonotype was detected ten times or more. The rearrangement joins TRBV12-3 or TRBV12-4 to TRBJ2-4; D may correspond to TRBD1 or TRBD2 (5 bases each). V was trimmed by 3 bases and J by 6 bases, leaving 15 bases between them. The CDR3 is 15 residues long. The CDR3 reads CASSFSGSRGNIQYF. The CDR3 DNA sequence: TGTGCCAGCAGTTTCAGTGGGAGTAGGGGAAACATTCAGTACTTC.

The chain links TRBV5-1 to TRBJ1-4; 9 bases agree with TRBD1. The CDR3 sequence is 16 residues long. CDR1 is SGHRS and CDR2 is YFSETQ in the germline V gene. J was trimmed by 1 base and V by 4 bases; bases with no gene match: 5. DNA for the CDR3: TGCGCCAGCAGCCGTTGGACAGGGGTAACTAATGAAAAACTGTTTTTT. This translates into CASSRWTGVTNEKLFF.

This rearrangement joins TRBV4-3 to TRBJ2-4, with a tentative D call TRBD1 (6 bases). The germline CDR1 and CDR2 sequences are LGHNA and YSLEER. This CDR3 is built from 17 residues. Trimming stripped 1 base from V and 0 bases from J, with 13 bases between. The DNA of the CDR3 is TGCGCCAGCAGCCAAGTAACAGGGTCCCTAGCCAAAAACATTCAGTACTTC. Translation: CASSQVTGSLAKNIQYF.

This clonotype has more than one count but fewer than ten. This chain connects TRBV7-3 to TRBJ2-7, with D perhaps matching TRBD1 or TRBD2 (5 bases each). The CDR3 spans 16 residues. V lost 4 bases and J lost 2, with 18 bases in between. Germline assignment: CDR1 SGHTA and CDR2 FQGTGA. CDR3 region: CASSSPRGGLPYEQYF. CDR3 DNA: TGTGCCAGCAGCTCCCCACGGGGCGGACTTCCCTACGAGCAGTACTTC.

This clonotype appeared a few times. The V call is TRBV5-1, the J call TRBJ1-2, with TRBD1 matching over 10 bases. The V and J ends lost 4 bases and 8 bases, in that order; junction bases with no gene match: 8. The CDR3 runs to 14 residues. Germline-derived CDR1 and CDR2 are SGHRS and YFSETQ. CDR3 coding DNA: TGCGCCAGCAGCCCAAGACAGGGGGCGGAAGGCTACACCTTC. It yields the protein CASSPRQGAEGYTF.

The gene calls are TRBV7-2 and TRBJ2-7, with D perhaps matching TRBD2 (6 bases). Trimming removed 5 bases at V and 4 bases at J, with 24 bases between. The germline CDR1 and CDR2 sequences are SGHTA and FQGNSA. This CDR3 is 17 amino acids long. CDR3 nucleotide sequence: TGTGCCAGCAGCCCGGACTACCCGATCACGTTCGCGTACGAGCAGTACGTC. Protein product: CASSPDYPITFAYEQYV.

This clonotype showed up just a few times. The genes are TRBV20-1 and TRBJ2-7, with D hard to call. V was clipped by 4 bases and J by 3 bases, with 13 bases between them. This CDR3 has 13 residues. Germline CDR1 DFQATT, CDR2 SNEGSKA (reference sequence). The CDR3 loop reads CSATTMTFYEQYF. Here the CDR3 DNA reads TGCAGTGCTACGACAATGACCTTCTACGAGCAGTACTTC.

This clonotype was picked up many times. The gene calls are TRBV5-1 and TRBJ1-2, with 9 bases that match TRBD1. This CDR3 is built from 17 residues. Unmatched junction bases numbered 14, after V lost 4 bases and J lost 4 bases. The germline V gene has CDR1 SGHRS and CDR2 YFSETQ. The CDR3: CASSTGTGPPILYGYTF. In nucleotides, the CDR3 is TGCGCCAGCAGCACCGGGACAGGGCCCCCTATTCTCTATGGCTACACCTTC.